This T cell receptor (beta chain) emerged from a study of blood T cell repertoires in COVID-19. Profiled with immunoSEQ multiplex PCR; TCRdb holds only in-frame clones, not every one. The sample lists 150,000 to 200,000 clones; roughly 80% were seen once. The source is an elderly woman with acute or convalescent COVID-19. The sample was peripheral blood.

This CDR3 reads CASRTGGAGELFF. In DNA form, the CDR3 reads TGTGCCAGCAGGACAGGGGGCGCCGGGGAGCTGTTTTTT. V is TRBV28 and J is TRBJ2-2; 10 bases are shared with TRBD1. CDR3 length: 13 residues. With 6 bases clipped from V and 6 bases from J, the junction kept 1 base outside the gene matches. Germline loops: CDR1 MDHEN, CDR2 SYDVKM.